Each of the 2 T cell receptor beta chains below was sequenced from the same sample in a study of blood T cell repertoires in COVID-19. Generated by immunoSEQ multiplex PCR, the TCRdb table keeps only in-frame clones and is missing some. The table records under 300,000 clones, roughly four fifths of them present only once. The sample was peripheral blood. These receptors originate from a young woman with acute or convalescent COVID-19.

The V and J genes are TRBV19 and TRBJ2-1, with D perhaps TRBD2 (5 bases). Trimming took 5 bases from V and 1 from J, leaving 9 bases between them. The CDR3 has 14 amino acids. Germline V gives CDR1 LNHDA, CDR2 SQIVND (reference sequence). The CDR3 nucleotides read TGTGCCAGTAGTCCTTGGACTTCCTACAATGAGCAGTTCTTC. This encodes CASSPWTSYNEQFF.

The chain recombines TRBV6-2 or TRBV6-3 with TRBJ2-1, with 13 bases identical to TRBD2. The CDR3 is 17 amino acids. V gave up 4 bases and J gave up 2 bases; unmatched junction bases: 5. The germline V gene encodes CDR1 MNHEY and CDR2 SVGEGT. The CDR3 loop reads CASSSHGLAGAYNEQFF. CDR3 sequence (DNA): TGTGCCAGCAGTTCTCACGGACTAGCGGGAGCCTACAATGAGCAGTTCTTC.